Listed here is a single TCR beta chain. Its antigen is currently unknown. This entry is derived from a study of post-analysis software for immune sequencing data. Study details: Included among the disease courses, which were recorded for the cohort, were relapsing-remitting, secondary progressive and progressive-relapsing multiple sclerosis. Findings and caveats of the study: Same-batch preparations were strongly co-clustered by F measure. In patients, TRBV5-6, TRBV5-1 and TRBV20-1 belonged to several TRBV segments found more frequently than in controls. The study found significantly lower normalized Chao1 diversity in multiple sclerosis patients than in controls.

V lost 3 bases, J lost 2 bases, and 5 bases lay in between. Germline V gene lookup returns CDR1 SGHDT and CDR2 YYEEEE. The CDR3 totals 12 residues. Unique molecular identifiers were present in the TCR beta cDNA libraries. The source material, about 0.9 to 10 million T cells, gave rise to 510,000 or so cDNA molecules. Each CDR3 protein is one row after TCRdb ran MiXCR on the PCR reads. Altogether hundreds of thousands of distinct CDR3 sequences are present, roughly two fifths being singletons, with the ten largest covering 1.5% to 2%. This TCR derives from a girl between 10 and 17 years old with multiple sclerosis. The chain recombines TRBV5-6 with TRBJ2-5; the D is unclear. Sequenced material: blood. This CDR3 reads CASSSMQETQYF. In DNA form, the CDR3 reads TGTGCCAGCAGCTCGATGCAAGAGACCCAGTACTTC. Looking up the rest from reference TRBV5-6 and TRBJ2-5 gives the full variable domain: DAGVTQSPTHLIKTRGQQVTLRCSPKSGHDTVSWYQQALGQGPQFIFQYYEEEERQRGNFPDRFSGHQFPNYSSELNVNALLLGDSALYLCASSSMQETQYFGPGTRLLVL.